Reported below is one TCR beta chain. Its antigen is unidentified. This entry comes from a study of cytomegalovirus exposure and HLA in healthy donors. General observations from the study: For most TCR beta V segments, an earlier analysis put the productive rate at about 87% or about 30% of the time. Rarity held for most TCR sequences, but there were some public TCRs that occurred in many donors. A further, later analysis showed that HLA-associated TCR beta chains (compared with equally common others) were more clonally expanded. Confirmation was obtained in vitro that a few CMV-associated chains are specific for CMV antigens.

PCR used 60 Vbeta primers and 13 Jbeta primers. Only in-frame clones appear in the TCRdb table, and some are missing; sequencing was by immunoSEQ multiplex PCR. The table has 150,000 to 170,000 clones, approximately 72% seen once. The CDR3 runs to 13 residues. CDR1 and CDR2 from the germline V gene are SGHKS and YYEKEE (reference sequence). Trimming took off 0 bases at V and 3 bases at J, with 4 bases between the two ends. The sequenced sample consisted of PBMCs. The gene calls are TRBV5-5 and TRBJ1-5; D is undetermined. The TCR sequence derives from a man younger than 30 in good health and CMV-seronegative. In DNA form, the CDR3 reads TGTGCCAGCAGCTTGGACACCAATCAGCCCCAGCATTTT. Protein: CASSLDTNQPQHF.